This T cell receptor beta chain was recovered during a study of blood T cell repertoires in COVID-19. In the study overall: Sites in the United States, Italy and Spain provided acute and convalescent COVID-19 samples. PBMCs, B-cell-depleted T cells, or T cells provided the cDNA or gDNA that made up the material.

CDR1 is SGHTA, CDR2 FQGTGA, per germline. Trimming removed 2 bases from V and 1 base from J; junction bases left unmatched: 2. CDR3 size: 17 residues. Authors' analysis steps: Estimated nucleated cell counts came from reference gene primer amplification. Some clones are missing from TCRdb's copy, which holds only in-frame ones; the method was immunoSEQ multiplex PCR. Clonal size and the V and J genes are those of that table, whereas D and trimming came from the DNA. In the table there are fewer than 150,000 clones, roughly 83% of which are singletons. This clonotype originated in a woman aged 50 to 65 with acute or convalescent COVID-19. The material sequenced was peripheral blood. J is TRBJ2-2 and V is TRBV7-3; 12 bases line up with TRBD2. DNA of the CDR3: TGTGCCAGCAGCTTACGGGGACTAGCGGGGAACACCGGGGAGCTGTTTTTT. Its translation is CASSLRGLAGNTGELFF.